These 14 T cell receptor beta chains were all obtained from the same sample, sequenced in a study of blood T cell repertoires in COVID-19. Profiled with immunoSEQ multiplex PCR; TCRdb holds only in-frame clones, not every one. This table has roughly 77,000 clones, roughly 90% appearing once. Source material: peripheral blood. Receptors originate from a man aged 50 or older with active COVID-19.

The chain couples TRBV19 to TRBJ1-3; no reliable D call. Germline CDR1 reads LNHDA; CDR2 reads SQIVND (reference sequence). With 2 bases removed from V and 3 bases from J, the gap between germline ends came to 8 bases. CDR3 length equals 14 residues. CDR3 DNA: TGTGCCAGTAGTATACGGGGTCATGGAAACACCATATATTTT. It specifies CASSIRGHGNTIYF.

The chain employs TRBV5-1 and TRBJ2-5; tentatively, D is TRBD1 (6 bases). V was trimmed by 1 base and J by 2 bases, leaving 12 bases between them. From germline, CDR1 is SGHRS and CDR2 YFSETQ. The CDR3 sequence is 15 residues long. The CDR3 region has the DNA TGCGCCAGCAGCTTGTCAGGGGCGGGTCAAGAGACCCAGTACTTC. Amino acids: CASSLSGAGQETQYF.

J is TRBJ1-4 and V is TRBV4-2; D possibly corresponds to TRBD1 (5 bases). Germline CDR1 is LGHNA and CDR2 is YNFKEQ. This CDR3 region has 15 residues. V lost 0 bases, J lost 4 bases, and 9 bases lay in between. Here the CDR3 reads CASSQDAGINEKLFF. The CDR3 DNA follows: TGTGCCAGCAGCCAAGATGCAGGGATTAATGAAAAACTGTTTTTT.

This chain uses TRBV7-9 with TRBJ1-2; possibly TRBD1 for D (6 bases). The V end lost 0 bases, the J end lost 5 bases, and 10 bases lay between the germline ends. Germline V gene lookup returns CDR1 SEHNR and CDR2 FQNEAQ (reference sequence). The CDR3 runs to 14 residues. The chain's CDR3 is CASSLAGQTYGYTF. For the CDR3, the DNA is TGTGCCAGCAGCTTAGCTGGACAGACATATGGCTACACCTTC.

A single count supports this clone. V and J are TRBV10-3 and TRBJ2-1; D uncertain. Germline CDR1 ENHRY, CDR2 SYGVKD. Deletions cut 4 bases from V and 0 bases from J, with 10 bases between. The CDR3 runs to 15 residues. CDR3 residues: CAISAAASSYNEQFF. CDR3 bases: TGTGCCATCAGTGCCGCCGCGAGCTCCTACAATGAGCAGTTCTTC.

The chain employs TRBV5-7 and TRBJ2-7; D is possibly TRBD2 (6 bases). TRBV5-7 is placed among ORFs of uncertain function. The CDR3 is made up of 13 amino acids. As DNA, the CDR3 is TGTGGGGCGGTGAGCGGGCGCTCCTACGAGCAGTACTTC. Translated: CGAVSGRSYEQYF.

This chain uses TRBV10-2 with TRBJ2-1; D possibly corresponds to TRBD2 (6 bases). The CDR3 totals 13 residues. Trimming stripped 8 bases from V and 8 bases from J, with 16 bases between. Germline CDR1 reads WSHSY; CDR2 reads SAAADI. This CDR3 reads CASSPRETDEQFF. In DNA, the CDR3 is TGCGCCAGCTCCCCCCGGGAGACGGATGAGCAGTTCTTC.

CDR3: CASSLSASGNYNEQFF. In DNA, the CDR3 is TGTGCCAGCAGCTTATCCGCTAGCGGAAACTACAATGAGCAGTTCTTC. The chain couples TRBV9 to TRBJ2-1; the match to TRBD2 covers 7 bases. The CDR3 is made up of 16 amino acids. CDR1 SGDLS and CDR2 YYNGEE come from the germline V gene. V was clipped by 4 bases and J by 3 bases; unmatched bases: 10.

The chain combines TRBV5-1 with TRBJ1-2; maybe TRBD1 (6 bases). In germline, CDR1 is SGHRS, CDR2 YFSETQ. V was trimmed by 3 bases and J by 6 bases, leaving 18 bases between them. The CDR3 is 15 residues long. As DNA, the CDR3 is TGCGCCAGCAGCTCCCTAGGGCAGGGGATGGATGGCTACACCTTC. Amino acid sequence: CASSSLGQGMDGYTF.

The CDR3 reads CASSAQGGNQPQHF. CDR3 DNA sequence: TGCGCCAGCAGTGCCCAGGGGGGCAATCAGCCCCAGCATTTT. The J gene is TRBJ1-5, the V gene TRBV10-2, with 7 bases matching TRBD1. The length of the CDR3 is 14 residues. J lost 2 bases, V lost 4 bases, and 2 bases had no gene match. Germline assignment: CDR1 WSHSY and CDR2 SAAADI.

J is TRBJ1-2 and V is TRBV7-3; tentative D call: TRBD1 (5 bases). In germline, CDR1 is SGHTA, CDR2 FQGTGA. This CDR3 has 13 amino acids. Trimming removed 2 bases from V and 8 bases from J, with 12 bases in between. Here the CDR3 reads CASSLSRGDGYTF. In DNA, the CDR3 is TGTGCCAGCAGCTTATCGCGGGGGGACGGCTACACCTTC.

This chain connects TRBV2 to TRBJ1-1, with a tentative D call TRBD1 (5 bases). The CDR3 has 14 residues. Germline loops: CDR1 SNHLY, CDR2 FYNNEI. The germline V and J ends were trimmed by 7 bases and 6 bases, with 18 bases remaining between them. This CDR3 is CASIQFRDVPEAFF. CDR3 nucleotides: TGTGCCAGCATCCAGTTCAGGGATGTTCCTGAAGCTTTCTTT.

This clone was detected only a few times. The rearrangement links TRBV28 to TRBJ1-2; TRBD1 agrees at 9 bases. The germline CDR1 and CDR2 sequences are MDHEN and SYDVKM. V shed 5 bases and J 7 bases; nucleotides not matched to a gene: 5. The CDR3 has 13 residues. CDR3 residues: CASSPDRGIGYTF. The CDR3 bases are TGTGCCAGCAGTCCCGACAGGGGGATTGGCTACACCTTC.

The rearrangement links TRBV10-3 to TRBJ1-4, with TRBD1 matching 10 bases. The CDR3 has 15 residues. V was clipped by 0 bases and J by 7 bases; unmatched bases: 2. Germline V lookup: CDR1 ENHRY, CDR2 SYGVKD. In DNA form, the CDR3 reads TGTGCCATCAGTGAGTCGAGGGACAGGGGTGAAAAACTGTTTTTT. Translating gives CAISESRDRGEKLFF.